This TCR beta chain appears in the sequencing data of a study of Ad26.COV2.S vaccination and SARS-CoV-2 variants. Background on the study: Ad26.COV2.S given intramuscularly, once or twice 56 days apart.

The table came from immunoSEQ multiplex PCR; TCRdb's copy has only in-frame clones and leaves some out. The table lists some 320,000 clones, 86% of them singletons. The germline V gene encodes CDR1 LNHDA and CDR2 SQIVND (reference sequence). V lost 8 bases and J lost 0, with 14 bases in between. CDR3 length: 15 amino acids. The treatment is: some 20 received Ad26.COV2.S at low or high dose, single or two shots; roughly 5 received placebo; per-sample allocation not given. Sampling took place 63 days after the first vaccine or placebo injection. The V call is TRBV19, the J call TRBJ1-5, with D uncertain. This TCR derives from a person aged 18-65 years who received the Ad26.COV2.S COVID-19 vaccine or a placebo. Specimen: peripheral blood, collected in a trial of Ad26.COV2.S vaccine versus placebo. The CDR3 DNA follows: TGTGCCAGTGAGTACCGAGGCGGTAGCAATCAGCCCCAGCATTTT. This codes for CASEYRGGSNQPQHF.